This T cell receptor (beta chain) came from a study of molecular identifiers for immune sequencing clone quantification. The germline gives CDR1 SGHDT, CDR2 YYEEEE. This CDR3 has 12 residues. The V end lost 4 bases, the J end lost 5 bases, and 7 bases lay between the germline ends. TCRdb independently ran MiXCR on the PCR reads; one entry per CDR3 protein. Of more than 450,000 distinct CDR3 sequences listed, about 21% are singletons. This clonotype was sampled from a human donor in good health. Some libraries in this study had Jurkat cell RNA spiked in. Sequenced input: naive CD8+ T cells from blood, with Jurkat cell RNA spiked in. Subset noted: FACS-sorted CD8+CD4-CCR7+CD45RA+ naive T cells. This chain links TRBV5-6 with TRBJ2-1, with D unclear. This CDR3 is CASSLFNNEQFF. Here the CDR3 DNA reads TGTGCCAGCAGCCTGTTTAACAATGAGCAGTTCTTC.